The 29 T cell receptor beta chains given below trace back to one sample, sequenced in a study of blood T cells in healthy people across ages (dated by TCRdb to 2013 to 2016). The protocol used for the library was 5' RACE. Sequencing relied on an Illumina HiSeq 2500. A second PCR of roughly 7 to 12 cycles was run with a J-beta primer mix and a sample-barcoded 5' primer. TCRdb passed the public sequencing reads through fastp at Q25 and MiXCR, retaining productive beta sequences. Merged by CDR3 protein, the rows form single entries marked with the most common genes and DNA. Recorded for this sample are about 640,000 distinct CDR3 sequences; 58% of them occurred a single time. The ten most abundant clones make up around 37% of the sample. Sequenced input: blood. These receptors were collected from a man between 60 and 75 years old in good health.

This clonotype was seen many times. The chain carries TRBV28 and TRBJ2-1; D possibly matches TRBD1 or TRBD2 (5 bases each). The germline V gene has CDR1 MDHEN and CDR2 SYDVKM. Trimming removed 10 bases at V and 13 bases at J, with 20 bases between. The CDR3 extends over 12 amino acids. The CDR3, as DNA: TGTGCCACCGAGGGGACCCCGGGTGGACAGTTCTTC. Amino acids: CATEGTPGGQFF.

V and J are TRBV20-1 and TRBJ2-1, with TRBD1 matching over 9 bases. Unmatched junction bases numbered 4, after V lost 6 bases and J lost 1 base. Per germline, CDR1 DFQATT and CDR2 SNEGSKA (reference sequence). The CDR3 spans 14 residues. In nucleotides, the CDR3 is TGCAGTGCCAAGGGACAGGGATCCTACAATGAGCAGTTCTTC. This encodes CSAKGQGSYNEQFF.

The chain combines TRBV5-1 with TRBJ2-3, with TRBD1 matching over 11 bases. The germline CDR1 and CDR2 sequences are SGHRS and YFSETQ. The CDR3 extends over 16 amino acids. V lost 3 bases, J lost 0 bases, and 3 bases stayed unmatched. CDR3 protein: CASSSGQGVSTDTQYF. The CDR3 DNA reads as TGCGCCAGCAGCTCGGGACAGGGGGTTAGCACAGATACGCAGTATTTT.

This chain uses TRBV7-9 with TRBJ2-3; maybe TRBD1 (6 bases). Germline loops: CDR1 SEHNR, CDR2 FQNEAQ (reference sequence). Trimming removed 5 bases from V and 2 bases from J, with 14 bases in between. The CDR3 is made up of 15 amino acids. CDR3 bases: TGTGCCAGCAGCCCCAGGGGCAGGAACACAGATACGCAGTATTTT. Translating gives CASSPRGRNTDTQYF.

J is TRBJ2-7 and V is TRBV6-2 or TRBV6-3; D is unclear. The J call may be wrong; the DNA end is better matched by TRBJ2-5. Germline CDR1 reads MNHEY; CDR2 reads SVGEGT. The CDR3 covers 15 residues. CDR3 DNA sequence: TGTGCCAGCAGTTACAGGGTGGACGTCGGGGAGACCCAGTACTTC. Its translation: CASSYRVDVGETQYF.

The chain couples TRBV5-1 to TRBJ2-5; 12 bases are shared with TRBD2. The germline V gene has CDR1 SGHRS and CDR2 YFSETQ. This CDR3 has 16 amino acids. Trimming removed 2 bases from V and 1 base from J; junction bases left unmatched: 3. CDR3 coding DNA: TGCGCCAGCAGCTTAACTAGCGGGGGGACCCAAGAGACCCAGTACTTC. This sequence encodes CASSLTSGGTQETQYF.

V and J are TRBV5-1 and TRBJ2-5; 8 bases agree with TRBD1. The germline gives CDR1 SGHRS, CDR2 YFSETQ. The ends lost 2 bases at V and 5 bases at J; junction bases unmatched: 11. The CDR3 loop spans 16 amino acids. Written as DNA, the CDR3 is TGCGCCAGCAGCTTAATTCCAGGGGGCGCTGGGGAGACCCAGTACTTC. Protein: CASSLIPGGAGETQYF.

The rearrangement links TRBV7-9 to TRBJ1-6, with 7 nucleotides matching TRBD1. The J segment lost 8 bases and the V segment lost 4 bases, leaving 5 bases of the junction unmatched. The germline gives CDR1 SEHNR, CDR2 FQNEAQ (reference sequence). The CDR3 has 14 amino acids. CDR3 residues: CASSSTGFDSPLHF. For the CDR3, the DNA is TGTGCCAGCAGCTCGACAGGGTTCGATTCACCCCTCCACTTT.

The DNA of the CDR3 is TGTGCCAGCAGCTTAGGGCCGGCCAGCGACTACGAGCAGTACTTC. Protein sequence: CASSLGPASDYEQYF. The rearrangement uses TRBV7-2 and TRBJ2-7; D ambiguous. Germline CDR1 and CDR2: SGHTA and FQGNSA. V lost 1 base, J lost 3 bases, and 13 bases lay in between. This CDR3 spans 15 amino acids.

The table lists this clonotype with a few counts. The chain carries TRBV9 and TRBJ2-1; D remains ambiguous. Germline values: CDR1 SGDLS, CDR2 YYNGEE. The CDR3 covers 15 residues. The V end was cut by 0 bases, the J end by 8 bases, with 15 bases between. CDR3 nucleotide sequence: TGTGCCAGCAGCGTAGCCCCGTCTAGAAGCTATGAGCAGTTCTTC. Its protein is CASSVAPSRSYEQFF.

This clonotype was seen more than once but under ten times. The chain employs TRBV5-1 and TRBJ1-2; possible D gene TRBD1, 6 bases. CDR3 length: 13 residues. Trimming removed 4 bases at V and 10 bases at J, with 17 bases between. Germline V gene data show CDR1 as SGHRS and CDR2 as YFSETQ. The CDR3 reads CASSLDSLVDYTF. As DNA, the CDR3 is TGCGCCAGCAGCCTGGACAGCCTAGTCGACTACACCTTC.

This clonotype has a handful of counts. V is TRBV5-1 and J is TRBJ2-5; D may be TRBD1 (5 bases). The CDR3 runs to 15 residues. Germline CDR1 and CDR2: SGHRS and YFSETQ. V lost 1 base and J lost 1, with 11 bases in between. The CDR3 nucleotides read TGCGCCAGCAGCTTGACTGGACAAACCCAAGAGACCCAGTACTTC. Translation gives CASSLTGQTQETQYF. Full variable domain (remainder filled in from reference TRBV5-1 and TRBJ2-5): KAGVTQTPRYLIKTRGQQVTLSCSPISGHRSVSWYQQTPGQGLQFLFEYFSETQRNKGNFPGRFSGRQFSNSRSEMNVSTLELGDSALYLCASSLTGQTQETQYFGPGTRLLVL.

The chain is built from TRBV7-2 and TRBJ2-5; tentatively, D is TRBD1 or TRBD2 (5 bases each). The DNA end favors TRBJ2-7, so the J call may be wrong. Germline CDR1 reads SGHTA; CDR2 reads FQGNSA. This CDR3 comprises 13 residues. The CDR3 loop is CASSPGPGREQYF. As DNA, the CDR3 is TGTGCCAGCAGTCCGGGACCAGGTCGCGAGCAGTACTTC.

V gene TRBV7-9 combines with J gene TRBJ2-3; tentatively, D is TRBD2 (5 bases). The CDR3 totals 13 residues. CDR1 and CDR2 (germline): SEHNR, FQNEAQ (reference sequence). Trimming removed 7 bases at V and 2 bases at J, with 10 bases between. The CDR3 DNA is TGTGCCAGCACCAGGAGGCCCACAGATACGCAGTATTTT. This sequence encodes CASTRRPTDTQYF. Drawing the rest from reference TRBV7-9 and TRBJ2-3, the complete variable domain is DTGVSQNPRHKITKRGQNVTFRCDPISEHNRLYWYRQTLGQGPEFLTYFQNEAQLEKSRLLSDRFSAERPKGSFSTLEIQRTEQGDSAMYLCASTRRPTDTQYFGPGTRLTVL.

This clonotype came up a few times. The V call is TRBV10-2, the J call TRBJ1-2; 8 bases are a match to TRBD1. Germline CDR1 and CDR2: WSHSY and SAAADI. The length of the CDR3 is 14 residues. With 6 bases clipped from V and 4 bases from J, the junction kept 7 bases outside the gene matches. CDR3 loop: CASSDRGVFYGYTF. The CDR3 nucleotides read TGCGCCAGCAGCGACAGGGGAGTGTTCTATGGCTACACCTTC.

This clonotype has a count of ten or more. The genes are TRBV6-5 and TRBJ1-2; 11 bases align to TRBD1. Losses at the gene ends were 0 bases for V and 4 bases for J; bases not matched to a gene: 4. There are 16 residues in the CDR3. Germline CDR1 is MNHEY and CDR2 is SVGAGI. The CDR3 loop reads CASSYSRTGGGYGYTF. CDR3 sequence (DNA): TGTGCCAGCAGTTACTCTAGGACAGGGGGCGGCTATGGCTACACCTTC.

The V gene is TRBV6-5, the J gene TRBJ2-1; TRBD2 matches at 8 bases. V lost 2 bases to trimming and J lost 2 bases; unmatched junction nucleotides: 8. This CDR3 is built from 17 residues. In germline, CDR1 is MNHEY, CDR2 SVGAGI. CDR3: CASSYVDSGAPYNEQFF. Written as DNA, the CDR3 is TGTGCCAGCAGTTACGTAGATAGCGGGGCTCCCTACAATGAGCAGTTCTTC.

This clonotype was counted once. The J gene is TRBJ1-1, the V gene TRBV20-1; possibly TRBD1 for D (6 bases). Germline CDR1 is DFQATT and CDR2 is SNEGSKA (reference sequence). This CDR3 is built from 14 residues. Trimming shortened V by 0 bases and J by 8 bases, and 16 bases separated the two germline ends. In DNA form, the CDR3 reads TGCAGTGCTAGAGATAACCCAGGGGCTGAAGAAGCTTTCTTT. As protein: CSARDNPGAEEAFF.

The chain carries TRBV29-1 and TRBJ2-1; no firm D call. The CDR3 runs 12 residues. The V and J ends lost 1 base and 15 bases respectively, with 16 bases between them. From germline, CDR1 is SQVTM and CDR2 ANQGSEA. The DNA of the CDR3 is TGCAGCGTTGAAGGGCCGGCCGGAAAAGGGTTCTTC. Translation gives CSVEGPAGKGFF.

This clonotype came up a few times. The chain couples TRBV7-2 to TRBJ1-2, with unresolved D. Trimming took 1 base from V and 4 from J, leaving 13 bases between them. CDR1 SGHTA and CDR2 FQGNSA come from the germline V gene. The CDR3 has 15 residues. CDR3 region: CASSLVGGESYGYTF. CDR3 nucleotides: TGTGCCAGCAGCTTAGTAGGAGGTGAGAGCTATGGCTACACCTTC.

The chain links TRBV5-1 to TRBJ2-1, with 8 bases matching TRBD1. After removal of 4 bases from V and 9 bases from J, the junction contained 9 bases not matched to a gene. This CDR3 has 14 residues. The germline V gene has CDR1 SGHRS and CDR2 YFSETQ. CDR3 region: CASSPDREGSEQFF. Written as DNA, the CDR3 is TGCGCCAGCAGCCCGGACAGGGAAGGGAGTGAGCAGTTCTTC.

The chain is built from TRBV18 and TRBJ2-7, with 7 bases lining up with TRBD1. With the DNA end fitting TRBJ2-5 better, the J assignment may be wrong. Germline CDR1 and CDR2: KGHSH and LQKENI. The CDR3 loop spans 14 amino acids. The CDR3 sequence is CASSRQGAQETQYF. The CDR3 DNA follows: TGTGCCAGCTCACGACAGGGAGCACAAGAGACCCAGTACTTC.

V and J are TRBV20-1 and TRBJ1-1; D perhaps matches TRBD1 (6 bases). Germline V gives CDR1 DFQATT, CDR2 SNEGSKA (reference sequence). The CDR3 spans 13 residues. V lost 6 bases and J 5 bases, leaving 16 bases between the germline ends. CDR3 residues: CSARRGVGTEAFF. The CDR3 nucleotides read TGCAGTGCCCGAAGGGGGGTGGGAACTGAAGCTTTCTTT.

This clonotype occurred a few times. The gene calls are TRBV27 and TRBJ2-3; no clear D gene. The length of the CDR3 is 15 residues. Germline values: CDR1 MNHEY, CDR2 SMNVEV (reference sequence). Trimming removed 7 bases at V and 0 bases at J, with 14 bases between. As DNA, the CDR3 is TGTGCCAGCACTCCCGACGGTATTAGCACAGATACGCAGTATTTT. Amino acid sequence: CASTPDGISTDTQYF.

The chain is built from TRBV20-1 and TRBJ2-4, with TRBD1 matching over 9 bases. The last part of the DNA fits TRBJ2-7 better; the J call may be wrong. The germline V gene has CDR1 DFQATT and CDR2 SNEGSKA (reference sequence). The CDR3 covers 14 residues. CDR3 DNA sequence: TGCAGTGCTAGTAGGGGACAGGGCGCCTACGAGCAGTACTTC. Translation: CSASRGQGAYEQYF.

The chain uses TRBV6-5 and TRBJ2-7, with 10 bases identical to TRBD2. The junction had 5 bases not matched to a gene; V was cut back by 6 bases and J by 0 bases. Germline lookup yields CDR1 MNHEY and CDR2 SVGAGI. The CDR3 is 15 residues long. CDR3 loop: CASSRRTSGSYEQYF. In nucleotides, the CDR3 is TGTGCCAGCAGCCGACGGACTAGCGGCTCCTACGAGCAGTACTTC.

This clonotype was seen ten or more times. The gene calls are TRBV7-2 and TRBJ2-4; no clear D. V was cut by 3 bases and J by 6 bases, with 9 bases left in between. Germline assignment: CDR1 SGHTA and CDR2 FQGNSA. The CDR3 spans 13 residues. The CDR3 nucleotides are TGTGCCAGCAGCTTGTCTAGGGCAAACATTCAGTACTTC. Encoded protein: CASSLSRANIQYF.

The chain uses TRBV18 and TRBJ2-7; 14 bases are shared with TRBD2. Germline lookup yields CDR1 KGHSH and CDR2 LQKENI. The CDR3 spans 16 residues. V lost 3 bases and J lost 3; bases outside the gene matches: 4. The CDR3 sequence is CASSPTSGGGFYEQYF. In nucleotides, the CDR3 is TGTGCCAGCTCACCGACTAGCGGGGGGGGATTCTACGAGCAGTACTTC. The variable domain in full, completed from reference TRBV18 and TRBJ2-7, reads NAGVMQNPRHLVRRRGQEARLRCSPMKGHSHVYWYRQLPEEGLKFMVYLQKENIIDESGMPKERFSAEFPKEGPSILRIQQVVRGDSAAYFCASSPTSGGGFYEQYFGPGTRLTVT.

The V call is TRBV7-9, the J call TRBJ1-4; tentative D call: TRBD1 (6 bases). CDR1 SEHNR and CDR2 FQNEAQ come from the germline V gene (reference sequence). The CDR3 is 16 residues long. Trimming took 5 bases from V and 4 from J, leaving 17 bases between them. In DNA form, the CDR3 reads TGTGCCAGCAGCAGCCGGGACATAGGGTATAATGAAAAACTGTTTTTT. Translation gives CASSSRDIGYNEKLFF.